The clone carrying this TCR beta chain was counted between two and nine times. Its antigen is as yet unknown. The data belong to a study of spatial heterogeneity in lung cancer. At the level of the study: Donation came from around 77 patients with untreated early-stage non-small cell lung cancer.

Specified time point: blood at routine non-recurrence follow-up after resection. No cells were sorted before sequencing. The whole RNA sequenced was extracted from tumor, nontumor lung or frozen PBMC. Study-level points and caveats: The study found ubiquitous expanded tumor TCRs in blood more at resection than follow-up.

Every TCR cDNA molecule bore its own unique molecular identifier. TCRdb called the 5' RACE reads again in MiXCR, with one record for every CDR3 protein. In the table there are about 43,000 distinct CDR3 sequences, more than 20% of which are singletons. The CDR3 consists of 14 residues. Per the germline V gene, CDR1 is SGDLS and CDR2 is YYNGEE. With 0 bases removed from V and 4 bases from J, the gap between germline ends came to 10 bases. The V and J genes are TRBV9 and TRBJ1-1; D may be TRBD1 (5 bases). The source of this sequence is a female donor with early-stage non-small cell lung cancer. The material sequenced was PBMCs, taken at follow-up. CDR3 DNA sequence: TGTGCCAGCAGCGTAGGCATGCAGGGCACTGAAGCTTTCTTT. As protein: CASSVGMQGTEAFF.